The rows below give T cell receptor beta chains drawn from one sample of a study of shared clonotypes between healthy human individuals. Libraries were prepared by immunoSEQ multiplex PCR; TCRdb keeps only in-frame clonotypes and omits some of them. The data show 1.4 million or so clones, approximately 98.5% seen once. Input material: naive CD4+ T cells sorted from blood. All receptors derive from a man under 40 in good health. Both conserved end residues are trimmed from each CDR3.

v_call: TRBV4-3; j_call: TRBJ2-7; cdr3_aa: ASSLGLRGGVSYEQY
v_call: TRBV10-3; j_call: TRBJ1-5; cdr3_aa: AISVTDRGRGQPQH
v_call: TRBV28; j_call: TRBJ1-5; cdr3_aa: ASSLLDGAHNQPQH
v_call: TRBV29-1; j_call: TRBJ2-5; cdr3_aa: SVYLSQETQY
v_call: TRBV19; j_call: TRBJ2-7; cdr3_aa: ASNGASGFGEQY
v_call: TRBV6-6; j_call: TRBJ2-7; cdr3_aa: ASSYYGSDPPYEQY
v_call: TRBV4-3; j_call: TRBJ1-2; cdr3_aa: ASSQMQSKIYGYT
v_call: TRBV27; j_call: TRBJ2-7; cdr3_aa: ASSPYSGGLYEQY
v_call: TRBV2; j_call: TRBJ2-7; cdr3_aa: ASIPTTTSHEQY
v_call: TRBV5-1; j_call: TRBJ2-7; cdr3_aa: ASSGQSYEQY
v_call: TRBV7-8; j_call: TRBJ2-7; cdr3_aa: ASSSGRMGIEQY
v_call: TRBV2; j_call: TRBJ1-1; cdr3_aa: ASTREDTEAF
v_call: TRBV9; j_call: TRBJ2-7; cdr3_aa: ASSPGQGVPYEQY
v_call: TRBV10-2; j_call: TRBJ2-1; cdr3_aa: ASFDDQKRLAVDNNEQF
v_call: TRBV5-1; j_call: TRBJ2-7; cdr3_aa: ASGELGGRGSEQY
v_call: TRBV10-2; j_call: TRBJ1-4; cdr3_aa: ASSVGRGNEKLF
v_call: TRBV6-5; j_call: TRBJ2-7; cdr3_aa: ASSLGLARYEQY
v_call: TRBV5-5; j_call: TRBJ2-2; cdr3_aa: ASTATGLAGELF
v_call: TRBV10-3; j_call: TRBJ2-3; cdr3_aa: AIRGTLAGAVDTQY
v_call: TRBV28; j_call: TRBJ2-3; cdr3_aa: ASSSTSGSGTDTQY
v_call: TRBV7-2; j_call: TRBJ2-1; cdr3_aa: ASTPGATSQVGKF
v_call: TRBV18; j_call: TRBJ2-5; cdr3_aa: ASSPLYRGLLAQETQY
v_call: TRBV11-2; j_call: TRBJ2-7; cdr3_aa: ASRIGGEQY
v_call: TRBV5-1; j_call: TRBJ2-4; cdr3_aa: ASSRVYRGNAKNIQY